This note documents a single TCR beta chain sequence. Its antigen is still unknown. This sample was taken from a study of T cells after yellow fever vaccination. General study results and limits: When the response was secondary, it was weaker but reached its peak faster, day 5 versus 15.

Each CDR3 protein is one row after TCRdb ran MiXCR on the 5' RACE reads. This table has about 300,000 distinct CDR3 sequences, approximately 8% appearing once. This TCR was recovered from a man between 18 and 29 years old who received the YFV17D yellow fever vaccine. The sample was CD4+ T cells sorted from PBMCs, taken 5 days after the yellow fever booster vaccination.

The CDR3: CATSVIAASTDTQYF. CDR3 DNA sequence: TGTGCCACCAGCGTGATTGCGGCTAGCACAGATACGCAGTATTTT. V is TRBV15 and J is TRBJ2-3; D ambiguous. V was shortened by 5 bases and J by 0 bases, with 12 bases between the two germline ends. This CDR3 contains 15 residues. Germline V gene sequence: CDR1 LNHNV, CDR2 YYDKDF (reference sequence).